The next 6 T cell receptor beta chains were all read from a single sample in a study of beta chain features in type 1 diabetes (dated by TCRdb to about 2018). Receptors were amplified or captured by the immunoSEQ multiplex PCR assay. The entire isolated RNA was reverse transcribed using the High Capacity cDNA Reverse Transcription Kit, and thus expressed TCRB transcripts were sequenced. Drawn from immuneACCESS, this table holds only the in-frame rearrangements with V and J called that TCRdb kept. Clones are partly lost; checked studies trace under half to an unresolved V gene and leave the rest unexplained. Here the sample has roughly 170,000 clones; approximately 13% occur a single time. Approximately 0.62% of the sample belongs to the ten largest clones. Material: central memory CD4+ T cells from blood. The receptors shown here come from a woman aged 18-35 years in good health.

The genes are TRBV9 and TRBJ2-1; 8 bases agree with TRBD1. The germline V gene has CDR1 SGDLS and CDR2 YYNGEE. The CDR3 is made up of 16 amino acids. V lost 0 bases, J lost 0 bases, and 2 bases stayed unmatched. The CDR3 reads CASSVGGTGSYNEQFF. In DNA, the CDR3 is TGTGCCAGCAGCGTAGGCGGGACAGGCTCCTACAATGAGCAGTTCTTC.

The chain couples TRBV4-2 to TRBJ2-7, with 7 bases aligning to TRBD1. The length of the CDR3 is 15 residues. The J segment lost 2 bases and the V segment lost 1 base, leaving 5 bases of the junction unmatched. Germline V gene data show CDR1 as LGHNA and CDR2 as YNFKEQ. CDR3 bases: TGTGCCAGCAGCCAAGCCCGGGACAGACCCTACGAGCAGTACTTC. Residues: CASSQARDRPYEQYF.

This clone was counted between two and nine times. The rearrangement uses TRBV11-3 and TRBJ2-3, with D tentatively TRBD2 (6 bases). The germline V gene encodes CDR1 SGHNT and CDR2 YENEEA. The CDR3 runs to 16 residues. With 5 bases removed from V and 3 bases from J, the gap between germline ends came to 18 bases. The CDR3 protein is CASSPQSGLGTDTQYF. The CDR3 bases are TGTGCCAGCAGCCCCCAAAGCGGGTTGGGTACAGATACGCAGTATTTT.

J is TRBJ2-5 and V is TRBV7-2, with 11 positions matching TRBD2. The V gene end was trimmed by 3 bases and the J gene end by 5 bases; junction bases not matched to a gene: 11. The germline gives CDR1 SGHTA, CDR2 FQGNSA. The CDR3 has 17 amino acids. The CDR3 spells CASSLKVAGGPMETQYF. In nucleotides, the CDR3 is TGTGCCAGCAGCTTGAAAGTAGCGGGAGGGCCGATGGAGACCCAGTACTTC.

A few counts support this clone. This rearrangement joins TRBV5-1 to TRBJ2-1; 8 bases are a match to TRBD1. Germline CDR1 SGHRS, CDR2 YFSETQ. The V gene end was trimmed by 0 bases and the J gene end by 9 bases; junction bases not matched to a gene: 8. The CDR3 extends over 15 amino acids. CDR3 in amino acids: CASSLDGQGMSEQFF. The CDR3 coding sequence is TGCGCCAGCAGCTTGGATGGACAGGGCATGAGTGAGCAGTTCTTC.

This clone was counted between two and nine times. CDR3 loop: CASSPDRWNTGELFF. The CDR3 DNA reads as TGTGCCAGCAGCCCCGACAGGTGGAACACCGGGGAGCTGTTTTTT. This chain joins TRBV4-2 and TRBJ2-2; D is perhaps TRBD1 (6 bases). In germline, CDR1 is LGHNA, CDR2 YNFKEQ. This CDR3 has 15 amino acids. The ends were cut back, 4 bases at V and 1 base at J, with 10 bases in the middle.